Presented here are 21 T cell receptor beta chains from one specimen sequenced in a study of control samples from healthy donors and cancer patients. The protocol was immunoSEQ multiplex PCR, while the TCRdb copy is restricted to in-frame clones and leaves out a portion. The sample table sets out around 190,000 clones. The sample was blood. The receptors derive from a woman aged 25 to 39 in good health.

V and J are TRBV19 and TRBJ2-7; 8 bases match TRBD1. Germline CDR1 and CDR2: LNHDA and SQIVND (reference sequence). Trimming cost V 3 bases and J 1 base; bases outside gene matches: 8. This CDR3 is built from 16 residues. The chain's CDR3 is CASSMRQGASSYEQYF. CDR3 sequence (DNA): TGTGCCAGTAGTATGCGGCAGGGGGCCTCTTCCTACGAGCAGTACTTC.

The chain couples TRBV27 to TRBJ1-1; a possible D gene is TRBD1 (6 bases). CDR1 is MNHEY and CDR2 is SMNVEV in the germline V gene (reference sequence). CDR3 length equals 15 residues. V lost 3 bases and J lost 4, with 15 bases in between. CDR3 amino acids: CASSFAGALSTEAFF. CDR3 sequence (DNA): TGTGCCAGCAGTTTTGCGGGGGCTCTGAGCACTGAAGCTTTCTTT.

The chain is built from TRBV19 and TRBJ2-1, with TRBD1 as a possible D gene (6 bases). The V gene lost 2 bases and the J gene lost 9 bases, with 14 bases spanning the gap. Germline V lookup: CDR1 LNHDA, CDR2 SQIVND (reference sequence). CDR3 length equals 14 residues. The CDR3 DNA sequence: TGTGCCAGTAGTATATACAGGGCGGAAGGTGAGCAGTTCTTC. This gives the protein CASSIYRAEGEQFF.

This chain links TRBV19 with TRBJ1-1, with TRBD1 identical over 7 bases. V gave up 2 bases and J gave up 4 bases; unmatched junction bases: 4. Germline values: CDR1 LNHDA, CDR2 SQIVND (reference sequence). The CDR3 contains 14 residues. The chain's CDR3 is CASSIPRTGTEAFF. In DNA, the CDR3 is TGTGCCAGTAGTATACCTAGGACAGGCACTGAAGCTTTCTTT.

CDR3 in amino acids: CASSLTGGLAKNIQYF. The CDR3 DNA sequence: TGTGCCAGCAGTTTAACGGGGGGATTAGCCAAAAACATTCAGTACTTC. The V gene is TRBV28, the J gene TRBJ2-4, with 7 positions matching TRBD2. With V trimmed by 2 bases and J by 0 bases, 4 bases remained unmatched. The germline gives CDR1 MDHEN, CDR2 SYDVKM. This CDR3 is built from 16 residues. The entire variable domain, with the rest obtained from reference TRBV28 and TRBJ2-4, is as follows: DVKVTQSSRYLVKRTGEKVFLECVQDMDHENMFWYRQDPGLGLRLIYFSYDVKMKEKGDIPEGYSVSREKKERFSLILESASTNQTSMYLCASSLTGGLAKNIQYFGAGTRLSVL.

The chain joins TRBV18 to TRBJ1-4, with D uncertain. CDR1 is KGHSH and CDR2 is LQKENI in the germline V gene. The V end lost 0 bases, the J end lost 8 bases, and 4 bases lay between the germline ends. CDR3 length equals 12 residues. The CDR3 DNA reads TGTGCCAGCTCACCACCACGGGAAAAACTGTTTTTT. Translated, it gives CASSPPREKLFF.

The rearrangement links TRBV28 to TRBJ1-5; D is unresolved. Germline V gene data show CDR1 as MDHEN and CDR2 as SYDVKM. CDR3 length equals 14 residues. V gave up 7 bases and J gave up 5 bases, with 15 bases separating them. CDR3 protein: CASTFLVTDQPQHF. In DNA form, the CDR3 reads TGTGCCAGCACCTTCTTGGTTACGGATCAGCCCCAGCATTTT.

This chain connects TRBV9 to TRBJ2-1, with 11 bases identical to TRBD2. J lost 1 base, V lost 3 bases, and 3 bases had no gene match. CDR3 length: 16 residues. Germline V gives CDR1 SGDLS, CDR2 YYNGEE. CDR3 sequence reads: CASSATSGESYNEQFF. In DNA, the CDR3 is TGTGCCAGCAGCGCGACTAGCGGGGAATCCTACAATGAGCAGTTCTTC.

J is TRBJ1-1 and V is TRBV18; D uncertain. This CDR3 comprises 15 residues. Germline values: CDR1 KGHSH, CDR2 LQKENI. The V end lost 8 bases, the J end lost 6 bases, and 22 bases lay between the germline ends. In DNA form, the CDR3 reads TGTGCCAGCACAACCCATGCCGGAGGGATGGCTGAAGCTTTCTTT. The encoded protein is CASTTHAGGMAEAFF.

V and J are TRBV11-3 and TRBJ1-6; D uncertain. The CDR3 is 18 amino acids. V dropped 1 base and J dropped 7 bases, with 20 bases sitting between them. Germline-derived CDR1 and CDR2 are SGHNT and YENEEA. The CDR3 reads CASSLGSSLGRKNSPLHF. The CDR3, as DNA: TGTGCCAGCAGCTTAGGCAGTAGTCTTGGCAGAAAGAATTCACCCCTCCACTTT.

The chain recombines TRBV7-3 with TRBJ1-1, with D tentatively TRBD1 (5 bases). The CDR3 covers 14 residues. The ends were cut back, 5 bases at V and 2 bases at J, with 12 bases in the middle. Germline CDR1 and CDR2: SGHTA and FQGTGA. CDR3 protein: CASSLGTVNTEAFF. CDR3 sequence (DNA): TGTGCCAGCAGCCTCGGGACGGTAAACACTGAAGCTTTCTTT. The whole variable domain, remainder taken from reference TRBV7-3 and TRBJ1-1, is GAGVSQTPSNKVTEKGKYVELRCDPISGHTALYWYRQSLGQGPEFLIYFQGTGAADDSGLPNDRFFAVRPEGSVSTLKIQRTERGDSAVYLCASSLGTVNTEAFFGQGTRLTVV.

J is TRBJ2-1 and V is TRBV9; 7 nucleotides match TRBD2. CDR1 SGDLS and CDR2 YYNGEE come from the germline V gene. J lost 3 bases, V lost 0 bases, and 3 bases had no gene match. This CDR3 is built from 15 residues. The CDR3 region is CASSVAPGGYNEQFF. In DNA form, the CDR3 reads TGTGCCAGCAGCGTAGCGCCGGGGGGCTACAATGAGCAGTTCTTC.

The rearrangement joins TRBV4-1 to TRBJ1-1; D remains ambiguous. The CDR3 covers 16 residues. From germline, CDR1 is MGHRA and CDR2 YSYEKL. The V end lost 0 bases, the J end lost 1 base, and 12 bases lay between the germline ends. The CDR3 here is CASSQDQMGWNTEAFF. CDR3 coding DNA: TGCGCCAGCAGCCAAGATCAGATGGGTTGGAACACTGAAGCTTTCTTT.

V is TRBV28 and J is TRBJ2-4; no clear D gene. From germline, CDR1 is MDHEN and CDR2 SYDVKM. V lost 6 bases, J lost 0 bases, and 9 bases lay in between. The CDR3 loop spans 14 amino acids. CDR3 sequence (DNA): TGTGCCAGCAGACCCTCTGGAGCCAAAAACATTCAGTACTTC. Amino acids: CASRPSGAKNIQYF.

The chain links TRBV5-1 to TRBJ1-1, with D possibly matching TRBD1 (6 bases). The V gene's germline CDR1 is SGHRS and CDR2 YFSETQ. The CDR3 is 14 amino acids. Trimming took 4 bases from V and 0 from J, leaving 10 bases between them. This chain's CDR3 is CASSRTEMNTEAFF. CDR3 DNA sequence: TGCGCCAGCAGCAGGACAGAGATGAACACTGAAGCTTTCTTT.

The chain has TRBV28 and TRBJ1-2; 7 bases are a match to TRBD1. Germline loops: CDR1 MDHEN, CDR2 SYDVKM. The CDR3 contains 15 residues. Germline trimming cut 4 bases from V and 3 bases from J; bases unmatched to any gene: 8. CDR3 nucleotide sequence: TGTGCCAGCAGTTCCCGACAGCAGGGGGACTATGGCTACACCTTC. Amino acids: CASSSRQQGDYGYTF.

This rearrangement joins TRBV27 to TRBJ1-6; D remains ambiguous. The CDR3 runs 14 residues. Germline V gene lookup returns CDR1 MNHEY and CDR2 SMNVEV (reference sequence). V was pared by 2 bases and J by 11 bases, with 13 bases between. The CDR3 DNA reads as TGTGCCAGCAGTTTAAACCCGGGGAGGGCACCCCTCCACTTT. Protein sequence: CASSLNPGRAPLHF.

The rearrangement joins TRBV4-2 to TRBJ2-2; 9 bases map to TRBD2. Germline V CDR1 and CDR2: LGHNA, YNFKEQ. Losses at the gene ends were 4 bases for V and 5 bases for J; bases not matched to a gene: 8. This CDR3 comprises 16 residues. CDR3 sequence (DNA): TGTGCCAGCAGCCGTCTGGCGGGGGGGTGGACCGGGGAGCTGTTTTTT. Its translation is CASSRLAGGWTGELFF.

The V and J genes are TRBV4-1 and TRBJ1-1, with D perhaps TRBD1 (5 bases). V was shortened by 1 base and J by 6 bases, with 12 bases between the two germline ends. Germline-derived CDR1 and CDR2 are MGHRA and YSYEKL. The CDR3 totals 14 residues. The CDR3 DNA reads TGCGCCAGCAGCCAAGTGGGGGGGTGGGCTGAAGCTTTCTTT. It encodes CASSQVGGWAEAFF.

The rearrangement links TRBV6-5 to TRBJ2-5; 12 bases fit TRBD2. This CDR3 is 15 amino acids long. The V gene end was trimmed by 5 bases and the J gene end by 1 base; junction bases not matched to a gene: 2. CDR1 and CDR2 from the germline V gene are MNHEY and SVGAGI. CDR3 sequence (DNA): TGTGCCAGCAGTACTAGCGGGGGGCTCCAAGAGACCCAGTACTTC. Translating gives CASSTSGGLQETQYF.

V gene TRBV27 combines with J gene TRBJ1-5, with TRBD1 matching 7 bases. The V gene's germline CDR1 is MNHEY and CDR2 SMNVEV (reference sequence). V was clipped by 1 base and J by 4 bases; unmatched bases: 4. The CDR3 is made up of 15 amino acids. The CDR3: CASSLLAGGNQPQHF. DNA for the CDR3: TGTGCCAGCAGTTTATTGGCAGGGGGGAATCAGCCCCAGCATTTT.